What follows describes a single T cell receptor beta chain. The data originate from a study of T cell changes during pregnancy in multiple sclerosis. The method was immunoSEQ multiplex PCR; TCRdb's version includes in-frame clones alone and lacks a portion of them. This repertoire shows fewer than 60,000 clones, more than 90% found once; its top ten account for 0.95% to 1.5%. This sample comprised peripheral blood, obtained after pregnancy. This clonotype was sampled from a female donor in good health, enrolled as a control in a pregnancy study.

The CDR3 bases are TGTGCCAGTAGTTTTAACAGGGGGCCAGGCACAGATACGCAGTATTTT. Its protein product is CASSFNRGPGTDTQYF. The chain is built from TRBV19 and TRBJ2-3, with 9 bases aligning to TRBD1. This CDR3 region has 16 residues. Germline V lookup: CDR1 LNHDA, CDR2 SQIVND (reference sequence). V trimming: 5 bases; J trimming: 1 base; junction bases outside the gene matches: 7.